This T cell receptor (beta chain) emerged from a study of T cells in Graves' hyperthyroidism and ophthalmopathy. Findings and limits, study-wide: In blood, most of the thyroid clonotypes expanded above 0.001 were also present.

V was cut by 1 base and J by 7 bases, with 10 bases left in between. Germline V gene sequence: CDR1 SGHTA, CDR2 FQGNSA. The CDR3 has 14 amino acids. As regards this clonotype: Antigen specificity is unknown.

There were TCR beta CDR3 regions amplified from RNA transcripts. First-round RT-PCR targeting the TCR CDR3 was performed with the HTBI primer set. TCRdb reanalysed the multiplex PCR reads using MiXCR and keeps one entry per CDR3 protein. The sample contains 490,000 or so distinct CDR3 sequences, approximately 49% of which appear only once. Lactation, pregnancy, other autoimmune disease or uncontrolled infection excluded patients. The TCR comes from an adult woman with Graves' disease, either hyperthyroidism or ophthalmopathy (not recorded which). The chain combines TRBV7-2 with TRBJ1-4; no firm D call. Sequenced input: peripheral blood or thyroid tissue (not recorded which). The CDR3 here is CASSLGPTGEKLFF. CDR3 in DNA: TGTGCCAGCAGCTTAGGCCCGACTGGTGAAAAACTGTTTTTT.